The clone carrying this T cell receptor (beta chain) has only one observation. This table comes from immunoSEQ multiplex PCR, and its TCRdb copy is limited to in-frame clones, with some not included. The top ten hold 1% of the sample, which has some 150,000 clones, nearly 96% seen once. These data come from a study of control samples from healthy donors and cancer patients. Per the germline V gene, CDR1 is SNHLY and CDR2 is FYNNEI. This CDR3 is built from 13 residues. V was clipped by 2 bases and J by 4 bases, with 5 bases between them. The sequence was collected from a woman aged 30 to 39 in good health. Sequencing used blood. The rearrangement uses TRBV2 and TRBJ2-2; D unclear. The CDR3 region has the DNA TGTGCCAGCAGTGAACATGGCACCGGGGAGCTGTTTTTT. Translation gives CASSEHGTGELFF.